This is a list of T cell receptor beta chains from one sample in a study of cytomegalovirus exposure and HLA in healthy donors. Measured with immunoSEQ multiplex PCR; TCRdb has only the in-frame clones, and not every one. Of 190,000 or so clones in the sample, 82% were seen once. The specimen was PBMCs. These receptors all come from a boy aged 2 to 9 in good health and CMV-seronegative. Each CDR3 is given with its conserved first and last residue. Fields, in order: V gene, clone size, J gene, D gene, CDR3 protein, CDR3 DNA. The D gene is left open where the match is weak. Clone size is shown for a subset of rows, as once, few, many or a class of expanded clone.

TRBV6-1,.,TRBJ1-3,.,CASILNTIYF,TGTGCCAGCATCTTGAACACCATATATTTT
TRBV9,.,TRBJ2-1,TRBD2,CASSVSGGANNEQFF,TGTGCCAGCAGTGTGAGCGGGGGGGCGAACAATGAGCAGTTCTTC
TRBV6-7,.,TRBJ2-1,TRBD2,CASSLRSGGGANEQFF,TGTGCCAGCTCCCTCAGGTCCGGCGGGGGGGCAAATGAGCAGTTCTTC
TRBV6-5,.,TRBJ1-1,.,CASSANRVMNTEAFF,TGTGCCAGCAGTGCCAACAGGGTCATGAACACTGAAGCTTTCTTT
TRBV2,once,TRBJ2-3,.,CASSPRVDSDTQYF,TGTGCCAGCAGCCCCCGGGTGGATTCGGATACGCAGTATTTT
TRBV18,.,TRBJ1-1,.,CASSRLEELTEAFF,TGTGCCAGCTCACGTCTGGAGGAACTCACTGAAGCTTTCTTT
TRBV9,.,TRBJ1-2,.,CASSVALDRTVGYTF,TGTGCCAGCAGCGTAGCTCTCGACAGAACGGTGGGCTACACCTTC
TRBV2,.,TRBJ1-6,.,CATKRLSVDNSPLHF,TGTGCCACCAAAAGACTGAGCGTTGATAATTCACCCCTCCACTTT
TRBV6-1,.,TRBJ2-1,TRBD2,CASGQGLAGHNEQFF,TGTGCCAGCGGCCAGGGACTAGCGGGTCACAATGAGCAGTTCTTC
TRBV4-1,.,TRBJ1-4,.,CASSQESVSGYEKLFF,TGCGCCAGCAGCCAAGAGTCGGTATCAGGGTATGAAAAACTGTTTTTT
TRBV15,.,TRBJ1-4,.,CATREDSSNEKLFF,TGTGCCACCAGAGAAGACTCCTCTAATGAAAAACTGTTTTTT
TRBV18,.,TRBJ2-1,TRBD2,CASSRTSGGHKGDEQFF,TGTGCCAGCTCACGGACTAGCGGGGGACACAAAGGCGATGAGCAGTTCTTC
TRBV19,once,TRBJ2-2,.,CASSLRQPTGELFF,TGTGCCAGTAGTCTTCGACAACCCACCGGGGAGCTGTTTTTT
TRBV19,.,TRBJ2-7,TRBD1,CATGDSRYEQYF,TGTGCCACCGGGGACAGTCGATACGAGCAGTACTTC
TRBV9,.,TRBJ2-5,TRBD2,CASSSPRGGGGAPTIQETQYF,TGTGCCAGCAGCTCCCCCCGGGGGGGCGGGGGGGCCCCTACCATTCAAGAGACCCAGTACTTC
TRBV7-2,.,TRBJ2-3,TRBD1,CASSFRTGVTDTQYF,TGTGCCAGCAGCTTTAGGACAGGGGTCACAGATACGCAGTATTTT
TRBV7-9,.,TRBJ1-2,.,CASSPSSGVVGYTF,TGTGCCAGCAGCCCCAGCTCAGGGGTGGTTGGCTACACCTTC
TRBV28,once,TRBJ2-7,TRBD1,CASSPGQGPYEQYF,TGTGCCAGCAGTCCGGGACAGGGCCCGTACGAGCAGTACTTC
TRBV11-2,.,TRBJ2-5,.,CASSLRPQETQYF,TGTGCCAGCAGCCTCAGGCCTCAAGAGACCCAGTACTTC
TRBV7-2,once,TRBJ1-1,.,CASSLTGLWDTEAFF,TGTGCCAGCAGCTTAACAGGGCTTTGGGACACTGAAGCTTTCTTT
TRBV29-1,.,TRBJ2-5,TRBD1,CSVGQGEETQYF,TGCAGCGTCGGACAGGGGGAAGAGACCCAGTACTTC
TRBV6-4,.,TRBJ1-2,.,CASSDSGGYGYTF,TGTGCCAGCAGTGACTCTGGCGGCTATGGCTACACCTTC
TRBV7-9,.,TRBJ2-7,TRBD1,CASSPGDRSYEQYF,TGTGCCAGCAGCCCGGGGGACAGGAGCTACGAGCAGTACTTC
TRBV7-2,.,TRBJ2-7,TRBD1,CASSLVWDSSYEQYF,TGTGCCAGCAGCTTAGTTTGGGACAGCTCCTACGAGCAGTACTTC
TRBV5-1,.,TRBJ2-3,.,CASSRGARAADTQYF,TGCGCCAGCAGCCGCGGGGCCAGGGCGGCAGATACGCAGTATTTT
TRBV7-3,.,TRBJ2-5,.,CASSLSGGVQETQYF,TGTGCCAGCAGCTTATCTGGCGGGGTGCAAGAGACCCAGTACTTC
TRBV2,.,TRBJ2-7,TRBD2,CASSESPSSGGSYEQYF,TGTGCCAGCAGTGAAAGCCCGAGTAGCGGGGGTTCCTACGAGCAGTACTTC
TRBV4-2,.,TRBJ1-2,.,CASSQDLGQRRDYTF,TGTGCCAGCAGCCAAGATCTAGGGCAGAGGAGGGACTACACCTTC
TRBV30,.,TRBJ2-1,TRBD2,CAWTILASVNEQFF,TGTGCCTGGACCATACTAGCGAGCGTCAATGAGCAGTTCTTC
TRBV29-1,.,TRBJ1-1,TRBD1,CSARQGSNTEAFF,TGCAGCGCCAGACAGGGGTCGAACACTGAAGCTTTCTTT
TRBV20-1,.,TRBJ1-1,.,CSAIVRVAFF,TGCAGTGCCATCGTCCGGGTAGCTTTCTTT
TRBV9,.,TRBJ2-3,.,CASSVVRAPDTQYF,TGTGCCAGCAGCGTAGTGAGGGCCCCAGATACGCAGTATTTT
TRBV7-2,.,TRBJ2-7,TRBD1,CASSDPGTAYEQYF,TGTGCCAGCAGCGACCCCGGGACAGCCTACGAGCAGTACTTC
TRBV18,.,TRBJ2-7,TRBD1,CASSTGGGEQYF,TGTGCCAGCTCTACAGGGGGCGGGGAGCAGTACTTC
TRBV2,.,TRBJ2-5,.,CASSVQETQYF,TGTGCCAGCAGCGTCCAAGAGACCCAGTACTTC
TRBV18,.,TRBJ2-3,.,CASSPPGAGDTQYF,TGTGCCAGCTCACCTCCGGGAGCCGGGGATACGCAGTATTTT
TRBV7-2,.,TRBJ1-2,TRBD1,CASSTQGARSYGYTF,TGTGCCAGCAGCACGCAGGGGGCGCGGAGCTATGGCTACACCTTC
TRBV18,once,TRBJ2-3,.,CASSPPQGYSTDTQYF,TGTGCCAGCTCACCACCACAGGGCTATAGCACAGATACGCAGTATTTT
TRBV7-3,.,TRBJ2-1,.,CASSQYSGDEQFF,TGTGCCAGCAGCCAATACTCAGGGGATGAGCAGTTCTTC
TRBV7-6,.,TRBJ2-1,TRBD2,CASSQGTSGPYNEQFF,TGTGCCAGCAGCCAGGGGACTAGCGGCCCCTACAATGAGCAGTTCTTC
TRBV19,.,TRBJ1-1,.,CASSPTPRGAEAFF,TGTGCCAGTAGTCCGACCCCCCGGGGAGCTGAAGCTTTCTTT
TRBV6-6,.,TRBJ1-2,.,CASLRRGSGDYGYTF,TGTGCCAGCTTAAGGCGGGGATCCGGGGACTATGGCTACACCTTC
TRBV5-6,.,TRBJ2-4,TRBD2,CASTPGLAGLAKNIQYF,TGTGCCTCGACCCCGGGACTAGCGGGGTTAGCCAAAAACATTCAGTACTTC
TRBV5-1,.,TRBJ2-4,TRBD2,CASSRDAAGGGSENIQYF,TGCGCCAGCAGCCGGGACGCAGCGGGGGGCGGGTCGGAGAACATTCAGTACTTC
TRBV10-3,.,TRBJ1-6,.,CAIRSSYNSPLHF,TGTGCCATCAGGAGCTCCTATAATTCACCCCTCCACTTT
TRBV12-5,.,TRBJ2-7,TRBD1,CATPRDRGPEQYF,TGTGCTACCCCCCGGGACAGGGGGCCCGAGCAGTACTTC
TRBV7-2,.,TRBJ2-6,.,CASGARAPGANVLTF,TGTGCCAGCGGAGCGAGAGCCCCTGGGGCCAACGTCCTGACTTTC
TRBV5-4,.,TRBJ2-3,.,CASSRLGSTDTQYF,TGTGCCAGCAGCCGACTAGGGAGCACAGATACGCAGTATTTT
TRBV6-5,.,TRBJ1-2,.,CASSYLPRETLRYTF,TGTGCCAGCAGTTACCTACCGAGGGAGACCCTAAGATACACCTTC
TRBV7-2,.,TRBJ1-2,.,CASSFIFGEFYGYTF,TGTGCCAGCAGCTTTATATTCGGGGAGTTCTATGGCTACACCTTC
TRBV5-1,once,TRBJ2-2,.,CASSQRGSPPGELFF,TGCGCCAGCAGCCAAAGGGGGTCGCCCCCCGGGGAGCTGTTTTTT
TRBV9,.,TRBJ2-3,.,CASSVSADTQYF,TGTGCCAGCAGCGTAAGCGCGGATACGCAGTATTTT
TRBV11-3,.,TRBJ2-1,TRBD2,CASSLDQASGGGPEQFF,TGTGCCAGCAGCTTAGATCAGGCTAGCGGGGGGGGGCCTGAGCAGTTCTTC
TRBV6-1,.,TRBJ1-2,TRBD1,CASSERDRGNYGYTF,TGTGCCAGCAGTGAAAGGGACAGGGGTAACTATGGCTACACCTTC
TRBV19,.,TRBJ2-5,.,CASREGGARRETQYF,TGTGCCAGTAGGGAGGGGGGGGCCAGGAGAGAGACCCAGTACTTC
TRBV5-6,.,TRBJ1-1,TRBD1,CASYNRGDGNTEAFF,TGTGCCAGCTATAACAGGGGGGATGGGAACACTGAAGCTTTCTTT
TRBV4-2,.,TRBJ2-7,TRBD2,CASSQDAAGGYEQYF,TGTGCCAGCAGCCAAGATGCAGCGGGGGGGTACGAGCAGTACTTC
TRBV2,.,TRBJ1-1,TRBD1,CASTGQGITEAFF,TGTGCCAGCACTGGACAGGGCATCACTGAAGCTTTCTTT
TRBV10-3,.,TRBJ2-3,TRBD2,CAISDSRRGAFTDTQYF,TGTGCCATCAGTGATTCTCGGCGGGGGGCCTTCACAGATACGCAGTATTTT
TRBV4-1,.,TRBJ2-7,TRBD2,CASSQEGTHGVPGLVDEQYF,TGCGCCAGCAGCCAAGAGGGGACCCATGGGGTCCCGGGACTAGTGGACGAGCAGTACTTC